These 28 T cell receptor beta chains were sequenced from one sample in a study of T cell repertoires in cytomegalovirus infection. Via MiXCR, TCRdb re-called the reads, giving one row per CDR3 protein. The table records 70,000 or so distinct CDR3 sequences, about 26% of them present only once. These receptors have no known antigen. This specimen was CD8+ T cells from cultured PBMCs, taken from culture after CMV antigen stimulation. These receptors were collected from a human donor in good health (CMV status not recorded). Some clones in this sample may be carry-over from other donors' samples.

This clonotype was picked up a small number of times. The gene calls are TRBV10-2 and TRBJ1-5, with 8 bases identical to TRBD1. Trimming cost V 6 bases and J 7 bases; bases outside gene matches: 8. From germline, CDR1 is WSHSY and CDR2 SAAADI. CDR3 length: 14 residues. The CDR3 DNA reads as TGCGCCAGCAGCTTCGGACAGGGTAACCAGCCCCAGCATTTT. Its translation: CASSFGQGNQPQHF.

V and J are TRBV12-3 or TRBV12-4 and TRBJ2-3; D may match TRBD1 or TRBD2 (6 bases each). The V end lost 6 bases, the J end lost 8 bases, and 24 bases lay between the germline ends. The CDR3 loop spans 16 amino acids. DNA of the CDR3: TGTGCCAGCAGCCCCAACTTTGGGGGGCCATCGGGTACGCAGTATTTT. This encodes CASSPNFGGPSGTQYF.

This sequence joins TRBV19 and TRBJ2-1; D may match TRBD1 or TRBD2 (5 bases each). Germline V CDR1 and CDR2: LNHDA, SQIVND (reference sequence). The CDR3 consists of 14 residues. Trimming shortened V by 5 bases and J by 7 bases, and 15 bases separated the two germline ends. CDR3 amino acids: CASSRDGVGNEQFF. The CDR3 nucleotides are TGTGCCAGTAGTCGGGACGGGGTGGGGAATGAGCAGTTCTTC.

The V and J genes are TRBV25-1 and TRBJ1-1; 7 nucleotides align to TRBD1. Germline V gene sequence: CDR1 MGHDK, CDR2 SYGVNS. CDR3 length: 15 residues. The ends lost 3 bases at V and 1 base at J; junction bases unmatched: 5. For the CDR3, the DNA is TGTGCCAGCAGTGAGGCAGGGGGGTGGAACACTGAAGCTTTCTTT. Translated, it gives CASSEAGGWNTEAFF.

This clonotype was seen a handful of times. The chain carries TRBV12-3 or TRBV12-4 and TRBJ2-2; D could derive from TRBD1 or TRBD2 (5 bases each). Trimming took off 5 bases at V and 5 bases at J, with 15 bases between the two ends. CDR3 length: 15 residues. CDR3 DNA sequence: TGTGCCAGCAGTGTGGCCGGGGCAGGGACCGGGGAGCTGTTTTTT. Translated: CASSVAGAGTGELFF.

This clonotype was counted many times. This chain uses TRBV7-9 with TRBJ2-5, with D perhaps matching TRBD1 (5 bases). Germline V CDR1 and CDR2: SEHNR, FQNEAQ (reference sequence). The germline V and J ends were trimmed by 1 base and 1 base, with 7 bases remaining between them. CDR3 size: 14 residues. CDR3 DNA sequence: TGTGCCAGCAGCTTAGTAGGGGCCCAAGAGACCCAGTACTTC. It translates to CASSLVGAQETQYF.

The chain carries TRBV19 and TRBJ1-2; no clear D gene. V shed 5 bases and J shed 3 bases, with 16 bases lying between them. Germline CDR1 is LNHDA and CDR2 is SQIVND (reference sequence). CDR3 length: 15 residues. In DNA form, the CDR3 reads TGTGCCAGTAGTCCCCAATTGGCGAGGGACTATGGCTACACCTTC. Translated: CASSPQLARDYGYTF.

As DNA, the CDR3 is TGCGCCAGCAGCCTAGGGACAGGGCTAGATCAGCCCCAGCATTTT. As protein: CASSLGTGLDQPQHF. This chain uses TRBV4-3 with TRBJ1-5; 9 bases align to TRBD1. V lost 4 bases, J lost 5 bases, and 6 bases stayed unmatched. Per the germline V gene, CDR1 is LGHNA and CDR2 is YSLEER. The CDR3 contains 15 residues.

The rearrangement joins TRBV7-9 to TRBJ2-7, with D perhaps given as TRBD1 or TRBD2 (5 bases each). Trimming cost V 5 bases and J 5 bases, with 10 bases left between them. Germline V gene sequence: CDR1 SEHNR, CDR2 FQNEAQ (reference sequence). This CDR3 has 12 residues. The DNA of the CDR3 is TGTGCCAGCAGCGAGGGCAGGGACGAGCAGTACTTC. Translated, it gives CASSEGRDEQYF.

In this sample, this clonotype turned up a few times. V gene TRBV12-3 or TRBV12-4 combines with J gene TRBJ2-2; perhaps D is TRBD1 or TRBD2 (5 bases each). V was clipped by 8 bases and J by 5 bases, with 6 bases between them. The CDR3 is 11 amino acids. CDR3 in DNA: TGTGCCAGCGAGGGGACCGGGGAGCTGTTTTTT. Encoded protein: CASEGTGELFF.

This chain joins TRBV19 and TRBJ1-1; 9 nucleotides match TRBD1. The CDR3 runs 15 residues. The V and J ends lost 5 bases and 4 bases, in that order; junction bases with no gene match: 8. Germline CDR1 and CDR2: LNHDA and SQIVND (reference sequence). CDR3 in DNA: TGTGCCAGTAGTTTCCGGGACAGGGTCAGCACTGAAGCTTTCTTT. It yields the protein CASSFRDRVSTEAFF.

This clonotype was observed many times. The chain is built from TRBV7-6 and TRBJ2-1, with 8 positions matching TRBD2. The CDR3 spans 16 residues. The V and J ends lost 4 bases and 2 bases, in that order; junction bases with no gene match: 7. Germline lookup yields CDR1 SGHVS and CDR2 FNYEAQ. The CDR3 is CASSSGTRVPYNEQFF. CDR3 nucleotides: TGTGCCAGCAGCTCCGGGACTAGGGTCCCCTACAATGAGCAGTTCTTC.

The CDR3 reads CAWSTGTGDNEQFF. The CDR3 DNA sequence: TGTGCCTGGAGCACCGGGACAGGGGACAATGAGCAGTTCTTC. The chain recombines TRBV30 with TRBJ2-1, with TRBD1 matching over 10 bases. This CDR3 is built from 14 residues. Unmatched junction bases numbered 4, after V lost 3 bases and J lost 5 bases. Germline values: CDR1 GTSNPN, CDR2 SVGIG (reference sequence).

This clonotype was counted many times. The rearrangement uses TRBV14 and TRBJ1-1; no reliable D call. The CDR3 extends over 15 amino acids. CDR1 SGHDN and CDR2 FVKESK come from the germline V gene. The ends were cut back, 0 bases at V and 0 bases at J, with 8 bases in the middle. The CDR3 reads CASSQDRRVNTEAFF. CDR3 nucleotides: TGTGCCAGCAGCCAAGACAGGCGTGTGAACACTGAAGCTTTCTTT.

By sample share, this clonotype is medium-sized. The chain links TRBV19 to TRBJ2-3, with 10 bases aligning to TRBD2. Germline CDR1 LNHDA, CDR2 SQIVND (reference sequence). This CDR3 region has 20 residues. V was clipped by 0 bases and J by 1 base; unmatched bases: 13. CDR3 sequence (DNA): TGTGCCAGTAGTATAGATGAACTAGCGGGGATTAAGGCTGGCACAGATACGCAGTATTTT. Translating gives CASSIDELAGIKAGTDTQYF.

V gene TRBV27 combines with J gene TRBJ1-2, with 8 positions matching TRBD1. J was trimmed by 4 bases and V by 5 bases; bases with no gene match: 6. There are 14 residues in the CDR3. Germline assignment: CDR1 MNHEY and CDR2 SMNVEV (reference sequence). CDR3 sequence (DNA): TGTGCCAGCAGTCCGGACAGGGCCAGCTATGGCTACACCTTC. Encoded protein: CASSPDRASYGYTF.

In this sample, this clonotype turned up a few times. CDR3 loop: CASSQPTERNDQPQHF. The CDR3 DNA reads as TGCGCCAGCAGCCAACCCACAGAAAGAAATGATCAGCCCCAGCATTTT. V gene TRBV4-1 combines with J gene TRBJ1-5; unclear D gene. CDR1 and CDR2 (germline): MGHRA, YSYEKL. V was trimmed by 2 bases and J by 5 bases, leaving 16 bases between them. The length of the CDR3 is 16 residues.

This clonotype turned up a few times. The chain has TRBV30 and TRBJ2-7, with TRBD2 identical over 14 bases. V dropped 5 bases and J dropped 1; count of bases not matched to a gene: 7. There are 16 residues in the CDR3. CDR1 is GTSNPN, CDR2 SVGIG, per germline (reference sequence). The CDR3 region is CAWEGGLAGESYEQYF. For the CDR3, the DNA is TGTGCCTGGGAAGGGGGACTAGCGGGAGAATCCTACGAGCAGTACTTC.

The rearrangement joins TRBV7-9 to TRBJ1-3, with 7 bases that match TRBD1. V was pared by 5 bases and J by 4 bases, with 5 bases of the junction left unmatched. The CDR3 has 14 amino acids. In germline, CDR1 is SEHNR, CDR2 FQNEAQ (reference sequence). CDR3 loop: CASSPTGAGNTIYF. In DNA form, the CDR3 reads TGTGCCAGCAGCCCCACAGGGGCCGGAAACACCATATATTTT.

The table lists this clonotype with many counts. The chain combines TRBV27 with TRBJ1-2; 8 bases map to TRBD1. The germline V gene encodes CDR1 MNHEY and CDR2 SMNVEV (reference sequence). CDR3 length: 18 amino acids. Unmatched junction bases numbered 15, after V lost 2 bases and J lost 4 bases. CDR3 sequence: CASSLNSPGQGKFYGYTF. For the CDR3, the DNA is TGTGCCAGCAGTTTAAACTCCCCCGGACAGGGTAAATTCTATGGCTACACCTTC.

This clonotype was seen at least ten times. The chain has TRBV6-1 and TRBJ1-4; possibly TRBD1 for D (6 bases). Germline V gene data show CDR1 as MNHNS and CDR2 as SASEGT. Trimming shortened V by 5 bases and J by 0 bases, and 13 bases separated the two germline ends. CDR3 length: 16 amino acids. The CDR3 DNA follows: TGTGCCAGCAGTCGAACCAACAGGGCAACTAATGAAAAACTGTTTTTT. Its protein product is CASSRTNRATNEKLFF.

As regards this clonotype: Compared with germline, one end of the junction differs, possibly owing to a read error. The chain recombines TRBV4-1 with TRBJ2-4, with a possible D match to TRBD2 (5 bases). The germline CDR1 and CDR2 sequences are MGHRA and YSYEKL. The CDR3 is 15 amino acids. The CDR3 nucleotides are TGTGCCAGCAGCCAAGAGGGTGAGGGTGAAAACATTCAGTACTTC. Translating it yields CASSQEGEGENIQYF.

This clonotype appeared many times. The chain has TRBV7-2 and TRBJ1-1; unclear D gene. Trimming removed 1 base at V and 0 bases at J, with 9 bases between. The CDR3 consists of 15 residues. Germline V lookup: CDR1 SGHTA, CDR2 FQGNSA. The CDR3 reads CASSLGLGMNTEAFF. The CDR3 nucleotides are TGTGCCAGCAGCTTAGGTCTGGGGATGAACACTGAAGCTTTCTTT. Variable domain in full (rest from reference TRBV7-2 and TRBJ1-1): GAGVSQSPSNKVTEKGKDVELRCDPISGHTALYWYRQSLGQGLEFLIYFQGNSAPDKSGLPSDRFSAERTGGSVSTLTIQRTQQEDSAVYLCASSLGLGMNTEAFFGQGTRLTVV.

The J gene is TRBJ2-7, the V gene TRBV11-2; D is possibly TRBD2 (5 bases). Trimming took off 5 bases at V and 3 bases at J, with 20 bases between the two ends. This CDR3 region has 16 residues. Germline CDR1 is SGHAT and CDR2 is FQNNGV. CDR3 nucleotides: TGTGCCAGCAGCCTCCACCCTTCGGGATCGAGCTACGAGCAGTACTTC. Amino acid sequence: CASSLHPSGSSYEQYF. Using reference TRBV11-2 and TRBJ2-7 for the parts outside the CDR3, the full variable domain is EAGVAQSPRYKIIEKRQSVAFWCNPISGHATLYWYQQILGQGPKLLIQFQNNGVVDDSQLPKDRFSAERLKGVDSTLKIQPAKLEDSAVYLCASSLHPSGSSYEQYFGPGTRLTVT.

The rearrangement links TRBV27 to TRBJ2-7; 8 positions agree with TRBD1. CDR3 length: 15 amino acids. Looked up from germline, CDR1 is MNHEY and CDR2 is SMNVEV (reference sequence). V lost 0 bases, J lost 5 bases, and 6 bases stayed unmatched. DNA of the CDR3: TGTGCCAGCAGTTTATCCTACCAGGGGGCAGACGAGCAGTACTTC. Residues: CASSLSYQGADEQYF.

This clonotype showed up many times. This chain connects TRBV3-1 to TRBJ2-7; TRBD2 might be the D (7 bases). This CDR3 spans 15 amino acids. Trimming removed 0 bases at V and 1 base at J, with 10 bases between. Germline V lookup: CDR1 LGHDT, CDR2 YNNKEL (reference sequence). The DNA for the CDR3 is TGTGCCAGCAGCCAAGATAGGGGGGGATCCTACGAGCAGTACTTC. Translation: CASSQDRGGSYEQYF.

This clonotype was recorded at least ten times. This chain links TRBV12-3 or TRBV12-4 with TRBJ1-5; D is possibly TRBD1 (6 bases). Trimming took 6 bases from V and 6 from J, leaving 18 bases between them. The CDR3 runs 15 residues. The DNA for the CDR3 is TGTGCCAGCAGCCTAGAGGGGGTCGTCGGTCAGCCCCAGCATTTT. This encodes CASSLEGVVGQPQHF.

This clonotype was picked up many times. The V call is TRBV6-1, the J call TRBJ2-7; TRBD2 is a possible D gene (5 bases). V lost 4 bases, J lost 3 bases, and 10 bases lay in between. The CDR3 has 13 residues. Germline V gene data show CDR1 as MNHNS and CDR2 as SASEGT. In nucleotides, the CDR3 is TGTGCCAGCAGTGTACGGGATGGCTACGAGCAGTACTTC. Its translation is CASSVRDGYEQYF.